The 11 T cell receptor beta chains below were found in one sample sequenced in a study of T cell repertoires in cytomegalovirus infection. TCRdb re-analysed the reads in MiXCR, keeping a single row per CDR3 protein. The top ten hold 9.5% to 15% of the sample, which has over 300,000 distinct CDR3 sequences, roughly a sixth seen once. Sequences were obtained from PBMCs. These receptors were obtained from a human donor in good health (CMV status not recorded). Some clones in this sample may be carry-over from other donors' samples.

This clonotype was observed at least ten times. The CDR3 reads CASTLALEVTEAFF. The CDR3 DNA reads as TGTGCCAGCACCCTGGCCCTCGAGGTCACTGAAGCTTTCTTT. V gene TRBV28 combines with J gene TRBJ1-1, with D hard to call. V shed 7 bases and J shed 4 bases, with 16 bases lying between them. CDR1 and CDR2 (germline): MDHEN, SYDVKM. The CDR3 extends over 14 amino acids.

This chain connects TRBV18 to TRBJ1-2, with TRBD1 as a possible D gene (5 bases). Trimming left V 3 bases short and J 5 bases short, with 13 bases between. This CDR3 has 14 residues. Germline CDR1 reads KGHSH; CDR2 reads LQKENI. The CDR3 DNA follows: TGTGCCAGCTCACCGGGGGATTTCCTTTATGGCTACACCTTC. Residues: CASSPGDFLYGYTF.

This clonotype has a count of ten or more. The chain recombines TRBV6-1 with TRBJ1-1; TRBD1 is a possible D gene (6 bases). The germline V gene encodes CDR1 MNHNS and CDR2 SASEGT. The CDR3 length is 13 residues. V lost 6 bases and J lost 0, with 8 bases in between. The CDR3 reads CASRTGLNTEAFF. In nucleotides, the CDR3 is TGTGCCAGCAGGACAGGCCTGAACACTGAAGCTTTCTTT.

This clonotype was counted between two and nine times. The junction and the germline gene differ at one end; a read error may be behind it. The J gene is TRBJ1-1, the V gene TRBV20-1, with 7 positions matching TRBD1. There are 13 residues in the CDR3. The germline CDR1 and CDR2 sequences are DFQATT and SNEGSKA (reference sequence). CDR3 bases: TGCAGTGCCGCAGCATACCCGGCGACGACAGGGTCCTTT. Protein: CSAAAYPATTGSF.

Only a few counts were recorded for this clonotype. The chain links TRBV18 to TRBJ1-5; 9 bases are a match to TRBD1. Germline assignment: CDR1 KGHSH and CDR2 LQKENI. V was pared by 4 bases and J by 7 bases, with 5 bases of the junction left unmatched. The CDR3 has 14 residues. CDR3 region: CASSQGGQGQPQHF. In DNA form, the CDR3 reads TGTGCCAGCTCACAGGGGGGACAGGGCCAGCCCCAGCATTTT.

This chain connects TRBV6-1 to TRBJ1-1; maybe TRBD1 (6 bases). Germline V gene lookup returns CDR1 MNHNS and CDR2 SASEGT. The CDR3 is 13 amino acids. V lost 8 bases and J lost 1, with 11 bases in between. The chain's CDR3 is CASGTSRNTEAFF. CDR3 nucleotides: TGTGCCAGCGGGACATCAAGGAACACTGAAGCTTTCTTT.

This clonotype was seen repeatedly, ten times or more. One end of the junction is discordant with germline, which a read error may explain. The genes are TRBV7-9 and TRBJ2-7, with D possibly TRBD1 on 6 matching bases. CDR1 and CDR2 (germline): SEHNR, FQNEAQ (reference sequence). The CDR3 totals 15 residues. The CDR3: CASSLTAGVSHEQYF. The CDR3 DNA reads TGTGCCAGCAGCTTAACGGCAGGGGTCTCCCACGAGCAGTACTTC.

This clonotype was counted ten times or more. The V and J genes are TRBV7-9 and TRBJ2-7; TRBD2 matches 7 bases. The V and J ends lost 3 bases and 3 bases, in that order; junction bases with no gene match: 5. CDR1 and CDR2 from the germline V gene are SEHNR and FQNEAQ (reference sequence). This CDR3 is built from 14 residues. CDR3 protein: CASSFMSGVYEQYF. In DNA, the CDR3 is TGTGCCAGCAGCTTTATGAGCGGGGTCTACGAGCAGTACTTC.

V and J are TRBV27 and TRBJ2-7; 7 nucleotides line up with TRBD2. V gave up 1 base and J gave up 6 bases; unmatched junction bases: 3. The CDR3 loop spans 13 amino acids. Per germline, CDR1 MNHEY and CDR2 SMNVEV (reference sequence). CDR3 sequence reads: CASSLLGGSEQYF. As DNA, the CDR3 is TGTGCCAGCAGTTTATTGGGGGGGTCCGAGCAGTACTTC.

A few counts support this clonotype. The chain joins TRBV28 to TRBJ1-1; D possibly corresponds to TRBD1 (5 bases). The length of the CDR3 is 12 residues. Germline values: CDR1 MDHEN, CDR2 SYDVKM. Trimming stripped 5 bases from V and 4 bases from J, with 8 bases between. CDR3 loop: CASSAGSTEAFF. The CDR3 DNA follows: TGTGCCAGCAGTGCAGGGAGCACTGAAGCTTTCTTT.

Only a few counts were recorded for this clonotype. The J gene is TRBJ1-6, the V gene TRBV6-6; D ambiguous. The ends were cut back, 0 bases at V and 0 bases at J, with 6 bases in the middle. Germline CDR1 MNHNY, CDR2 SVGAGI (reference sequence). CDR3 size: 16 residues. The CDR3 here is CASSYSWSSYNSPLHF. The CDR3 DNA reads TGTGCCAGCAGTTACTCGTGGAGCTCCTATAATTCACCCCTCCACTTT.